The sequence of this TCR beta chain was determined in a study of blood T cell repertoires in COVID-19. For the study at large: Sites in the United States, Italy and Spain provided acute and convalescent COVID-19 samples. T cells, B-cell-depleted T cells, or PBMCs provided the cDNA or gDNA that served as material.

Authors' data handling: Amplification of reference gene primers provided the estimated nucleated cell counts. Libraries were prepared by immunoSEQ multiplex PCR; TCRdb keeps only in-frame clonotypes and omits some of them. V, J and clone size are those of that table, while D and trimming were read from the DNA. Of about 330,000 clones in the sample, 70% to 90% are singletons; the top ten hold roughly 4.1%. Specimen: peripheral blood. The TCR comes from a woman aged 50 to 60 with active or convalescent COVID-19.

The CDR3 DNA sequence: TGTGCCTGGAGTAGTGGAGGCGGGGGAATGTATGAGCAGTTCTTC. Its translation: CAWSSGGGGMYEQFF. The chain has TRBV30 and TRBJ2-1; 7 bases align to TRBD2. Germline trimming cut 2 bases from V and 8 bases from J; bases unmatched to any gene: 12. This CDR3 has 15 residues. From germline, CDR1 is GTSNPN and CDR2 SVGIG (reference sequence).